The entry below gives a single T cell receptor beta chain sequence along with its context. The CDR3 spans 15 residues. The germline V and J ends were trimmed by 6 bases and 0 bases, with 13 bases remaining between them. Germline-derived CDR1 and CDR2 are SNHLY and FYNNEI. Original analysis: From reference gene primer amplification, estimates of nucleated cell counts were derived. Sequencing used immunoSEQ multiplex PCR; TCRdb keeps in-frame clones, though not all of them. That table supplies the V and J calls and clone size; D and trimming were determined from the DNA. The sample has hundreds of thousands of clones, around nine tenths seen once. The data originate from a study of blood T cell repertoires in COVID-19.

The chain links TRBV2 to TRBJ2-3; D perhaps matches TRBD2 (6 bases). Sample: peripheral blood. The sequence was obtained from an older woman with COVID-19, enrolled during active disease. The DNA for the CDR3 is TGTGCCAGCAGACCCATGACTAGTAGCACAGATACGCAGTATTTT. Translating gives CASRPMTSSTDTQYF.